One T cell receptor (beta chain) is described in this entry. The data originate from a study of T cell changes during pregnancy in multiple sclerosis. CDR1 SEHNR and CDR2 FQNEAQ come from the germline V gene (reference sequence). The V gene end was trimmed by 5 bases and the J gene end by 4 bases; junction bases not matched to a gene: 10. The CDR3 totals 15 residues. Clones were sequenced by immunoSEQ multiplex PCR, and TCRdb holds only the in-frame ones, with some missing. The data show 47,000 or so clones, with 85% to 95% seen just once and over 0.4% held by the top ten. The sample here was CD4+ T cells from peripheral blood mononuclear cells, taken in the first trimester of pregnancy. This TCR was recovered from a female donor with multiple sclerosis, enrolled in a pregnancy study. The chain carries TRBV7-9 and TRBJ2-7; 8 nucleotides match TRBD1. The CDR3 region is CASSPRQGQVYEQYF. For the CDR3, the DNA is TGTGCCAGCAGCCCTAGGCAGGGACAGGTTTACGAGCAGTACTTC. Looking up the rest from reference TRBV7-9 and TRBJ2-7 gives the full variable domain: DTGVSQNPRHKITKRGQNVTFRCDPISEHNRLYWYRQTLGQGPEFLTYFQNEAQLEKSRLLSDRFSAERPKGSFSTLEIQRTEQGDSAMYLCASSPRQGQVYEQYFGPGTRLTVT.